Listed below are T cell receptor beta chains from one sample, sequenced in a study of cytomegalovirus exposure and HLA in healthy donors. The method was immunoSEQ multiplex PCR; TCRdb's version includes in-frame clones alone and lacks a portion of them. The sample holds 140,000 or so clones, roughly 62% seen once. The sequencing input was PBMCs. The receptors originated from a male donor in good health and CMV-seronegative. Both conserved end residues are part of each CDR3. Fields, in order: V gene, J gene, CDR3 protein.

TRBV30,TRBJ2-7,CAWSVLLAGTHEQYF
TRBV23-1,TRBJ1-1,CASSKVAEAFF
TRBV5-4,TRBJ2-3,CASSKRTGADTQYF
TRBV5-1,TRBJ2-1,CASSLVGGGNEQFF
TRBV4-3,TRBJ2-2,CASSQEWTSYANTGELFF
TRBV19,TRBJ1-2,CASSPSPDRVGDGYTF
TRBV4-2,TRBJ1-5,CASSSGGGINQPQHF
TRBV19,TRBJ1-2,CASRMIQGAGYGYTF
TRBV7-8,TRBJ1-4,CASSLETGGDEKLFF
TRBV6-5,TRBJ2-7,CASITGTGVGEQYF
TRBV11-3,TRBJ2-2,CASSLSGFGELFF
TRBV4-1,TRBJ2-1,CASGQGLYNEQFF
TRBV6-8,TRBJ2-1,CASSLDFSGGRNNEQFF
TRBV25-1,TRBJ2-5,CASSGRLGLKETQYF
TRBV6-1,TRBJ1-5,CASSEGTADQPQHF
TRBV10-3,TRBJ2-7,CAISESSTGLGVEQYF
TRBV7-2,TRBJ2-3,CASSGTRGGADTQYF
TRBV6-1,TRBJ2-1,CASSGSSGGANYNEQFF
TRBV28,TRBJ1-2,CASSFREGNNYGYTF
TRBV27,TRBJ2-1,CASTDSTGRFPNEQFF
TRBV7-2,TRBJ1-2,CASSLAWQAYGYTF
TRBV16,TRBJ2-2,CASSQDRLHTGELFF
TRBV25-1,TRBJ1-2,CASSDPGNQWSGYTF
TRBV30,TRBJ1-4,CAWSTGGEKLFF
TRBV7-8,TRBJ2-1,CASSLAAVYNEQFF
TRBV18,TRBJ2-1,CASSPPSYNEQFF
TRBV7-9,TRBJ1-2,CASSLSPRVPHTF
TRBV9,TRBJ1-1,CASSVAPGNTEAFF
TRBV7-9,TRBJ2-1,CASSFTLAGGDEQFF
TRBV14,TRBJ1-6,CASSQDLPGFSPLHF
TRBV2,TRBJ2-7,CASSVDNPGVQGEQYF
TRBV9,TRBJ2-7,CASSVGSDSSYEQYF
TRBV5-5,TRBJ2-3,CASSPGTSGYTDTQYF
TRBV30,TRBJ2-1,CAWSHDGTRMGPEQFF
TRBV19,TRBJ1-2,CASSKGGADYGYTF
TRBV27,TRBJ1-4,CASSLQGTNEKLFF
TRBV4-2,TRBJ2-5,CASSKTSDGETQYF
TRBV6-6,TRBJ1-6,CASSYQSPRNSPLHF
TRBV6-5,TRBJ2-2,CASSYRTDTGELFF
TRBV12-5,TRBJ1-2,CASGLVQRGAGGYTF
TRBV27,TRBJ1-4,CASSPFWAVKNEKLFF
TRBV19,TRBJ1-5,CASSMGGAGGAGHQPQHF
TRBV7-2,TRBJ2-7,CASSPAGPSYEQYF
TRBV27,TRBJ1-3,CASTSSGNTIYF
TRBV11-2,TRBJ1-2,CASSLQGADYGYTF
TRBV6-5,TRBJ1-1,CASSPTRMNTEAFF
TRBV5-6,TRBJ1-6,CASSMQGAHYNSPLHF
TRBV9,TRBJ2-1,CASSANSGEQFF
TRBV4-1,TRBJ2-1,CASSQDPPYNLAGGPIEQFF
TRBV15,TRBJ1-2,CATIDATDSSRGYTF